The 4 T cell receptor beta chains given below trace back to one sample, sequenced in a study of blood T cell repertoires in COVID-19 (dated by TCRdb to the early 2020s). To prepare the library, the immunoSEQ multiplex PCR assay was applied. TCRdb re-hosts the immuneACCESS table, in-frame sequences only. Its copies lack some clones; in the studies checked, an unresolved V gene accounts for under half of them, and the cause for the rest is not known. This sample is represented by about 190,000 clones; around 86% of them were singletons. The ten most abundant clones make up 6% to 7% of the sample. Sequenced: peripheral blood. The origin of the receptors is a woman in her forties with acute or convalescent COVID-19.

This clone was seen a single time. The V gene is TRBV4-1, the J gene TRBJ1-1; 8 bases agree with TRBD1. The CDR3 extends over 14 amino acids. Germline V gene data show CDR1 as MGHRA and CDR2 as YSYEKL. V dropped 3 bases and J dropped 5; count of bases not matched to a gene: 5. In DNA, the CDR3 is TGCGCCAGCAGCCACGGACAGGGTGTGACTGAAGCTTTCTTT. Translated, it gives CASSHGQGVTEAFF.

CDR3 nucleotides: TGTGCCAGCAGTGCAGCCAGCTCTGGAAACACCATATATTTT. This translates into CASSAASSGNTIYF. This chain links TRBV2 with TRBJ1-3; unclear D gene. This CDR3 spans 14 amino acids. With 4 bases removed from V and 0 bases from J, the gap between germline ends came to 7 bases. CDR1 and CDR2 from the germline V gene are SNHLY and FYNNEI. The variable domain in full, completed from reference TRBV2 and TRBJ1-3, reads EPEVTQTPSHQVTQMGQEVILRCVPISNHLYFYWYRQILGQKVEFLVSFYNNEISEKSEIFDDQFSVERPDGSNFTLKIRSTKLEDSAMYFCASSAASSGNTIYFGEGSWLTVV.

This chain links TRBV27 with TRBJ1-5; D call uncertain. V was clipped by 0 bases and J by 6 bases, with 6 bases between them. Germline assignment: CDR1 MNHEY and CDR2 SMNVEV (reference sequence). The CDR3 consists of 13 residues. This CDR3 is CASSLSLSQPQHF. For the CDR3, the DNA is TGTGCCAGCAGTTTATCCTTGTCTCAGCCCCAGCATTTT.

The chain carries TRBV19 and TRBJ1-2; D remains unclear. Trimming shortened V by 4 bases and J by 4 bases, and 10 bases separated the two germline ends. CDR3 length equals 13 residues. Germline loops: CDR1 LNHDA, CDR2 SQIVND (reference sequence). CDR3 amino acids: CASSRRSGYGYTF. The CDR3, as DNA: TGTGCCAGTAGTAGGAGGTCGGGCTATGGCTACACCTTC.